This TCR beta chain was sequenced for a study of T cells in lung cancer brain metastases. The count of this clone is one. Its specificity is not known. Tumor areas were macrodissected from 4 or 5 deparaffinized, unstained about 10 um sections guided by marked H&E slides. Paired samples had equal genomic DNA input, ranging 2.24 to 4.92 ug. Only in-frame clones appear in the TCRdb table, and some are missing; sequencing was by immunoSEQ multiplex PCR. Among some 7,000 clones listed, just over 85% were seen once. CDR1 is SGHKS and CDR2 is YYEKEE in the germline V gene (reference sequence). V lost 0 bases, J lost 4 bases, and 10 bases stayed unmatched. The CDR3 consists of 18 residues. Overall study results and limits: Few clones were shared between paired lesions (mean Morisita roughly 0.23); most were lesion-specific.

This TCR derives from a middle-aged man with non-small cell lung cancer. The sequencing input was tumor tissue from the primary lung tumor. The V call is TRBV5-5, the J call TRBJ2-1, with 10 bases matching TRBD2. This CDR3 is CASSLALAGDPFYNEQFF. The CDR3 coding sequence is TGTGCCAGCAGCTTGGCCCTAGCGGGGGACCCATTTTACAATGAGCAGTTCTTC.